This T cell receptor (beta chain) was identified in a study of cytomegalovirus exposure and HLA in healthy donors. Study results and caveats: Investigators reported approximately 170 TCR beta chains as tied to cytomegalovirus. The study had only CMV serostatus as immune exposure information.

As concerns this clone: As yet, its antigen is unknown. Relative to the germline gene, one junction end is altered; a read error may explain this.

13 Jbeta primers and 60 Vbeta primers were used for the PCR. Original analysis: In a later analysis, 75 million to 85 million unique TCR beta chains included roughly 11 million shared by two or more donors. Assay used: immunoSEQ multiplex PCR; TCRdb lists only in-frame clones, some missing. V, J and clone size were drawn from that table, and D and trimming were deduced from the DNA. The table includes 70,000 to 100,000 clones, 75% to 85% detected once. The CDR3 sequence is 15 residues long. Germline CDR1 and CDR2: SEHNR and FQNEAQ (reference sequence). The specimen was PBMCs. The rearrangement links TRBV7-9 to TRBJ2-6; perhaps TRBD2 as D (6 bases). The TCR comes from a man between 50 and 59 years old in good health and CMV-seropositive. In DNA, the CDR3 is TGTGCCAGCAGCTACTCAGGGACTGGGGCCAACGGCCTGACTTTC. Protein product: CASSYSGTGANGLTF.